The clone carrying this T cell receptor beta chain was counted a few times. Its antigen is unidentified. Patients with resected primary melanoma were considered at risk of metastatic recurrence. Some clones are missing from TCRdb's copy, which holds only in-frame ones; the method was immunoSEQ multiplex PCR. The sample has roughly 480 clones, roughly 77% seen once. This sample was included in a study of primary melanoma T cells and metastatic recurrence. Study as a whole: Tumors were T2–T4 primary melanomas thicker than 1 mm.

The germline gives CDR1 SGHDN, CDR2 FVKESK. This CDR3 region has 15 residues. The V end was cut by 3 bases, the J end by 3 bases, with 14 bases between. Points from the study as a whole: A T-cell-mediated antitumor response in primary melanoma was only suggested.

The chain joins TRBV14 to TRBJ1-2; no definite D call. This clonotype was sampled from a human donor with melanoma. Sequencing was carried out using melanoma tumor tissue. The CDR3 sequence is CASSQLTQRYYGYTF. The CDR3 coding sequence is TGTGCCAGCAGCCAGCTCACGCAGCGGTACTATGGCTACACCTTC.